The rows below give T cell receptor beta chains drawn from one sample of a study of T cell responses to AZD1222 COVID-19 vaccine. This table comes from immunoSEQ multiplex PCR, and its TCRdb copy is limited to in-frame clones, with some not included. The data show tens of thousands of clones, 86% seen once. The sample in question was peripheral blood, obtained on day 0 of AZD1222 vaccination. Receptors originate from an adult in good health. Both conserved end residues are part of each CDR3. The order of the fields is J gene, D gene, clone size, V gene, CDR3 DNA, CDR3 protein. The D gene is left open where the match is weak. Clone size is shown for a subset of rows, as once, few, many or a class of expanded clone.

j_call: TRBJ2-5; d_call: TRBD1; clone_size: .; v_call: TRBV5-1; cdr3_nt: TGCGCCAGCAGCTCTTCGGGACAGCCTGAAGAGACCCAGTACTTC; cdr3_aa: CASSSSGQPEETQYF
j_call: TRBJ2-7; d_call: TRBD2; clone_size: .; v_call: TRBV6-5; cdr3_nt: TGTGCCAGCAGTTACTCCGGACTAGCGGGAGAGTACGAGCAGTACTTC; cdr3_aa: CASSYSGLAGEYEQYF
j_call: TRBJ1-3; d_call: .; clone_size: .; v_call: TRBV7-8; cdr3_nt: TGTGCCAGCAGCCTCCCCAGGGGAAACACCATATATTTT; cdr3_aa: CASSLPRGNTIYF
j_call: TRBJ2-1; d_call: .; clone_size: .; v_call: TRBV5-1; cdr3_nt: TGCGCCAGCAGCAGTGACGGGGGTACCTACAATGAGCAGTTCTTC; cdr3_aa: CASSSDGGTYNEQFF
j_call: TRBJ2-7; d_call: .; clone_size: .; v_call: TRBV7-8; cdr3_nt: TGTGCCAGCAGCTTAGATGGGGGGCGCGTCAACGAGCAGTACTTC; cdr3_aa: CASSLDGGRVNEQYF
j_call: TRBJ1-2; d_call: TRBD1; clone_size: .; v_call: TRBV2; cdr3_nt: TGTGCCAGCAGTCCGGGACAGGATGGCTACACCTTC; cdr3_aa: CASSPGQDGYTF
j_call: TRBJ1-6; d_call: .; clone_size: .; v_call: TRBV14; cdr3_nt: TGTGCCAGCAGCCAAGTCCCTACCTCACCCCTCCACTTT; cdr3_aa: CASSQVPTSPLHF
j_call: TRBJ1-5; d_call: .; clone_size: .; v_call: TRBV7-9; cdr3_nt: TGTGCCAGCAGCCTCGGGCCCTCTCAGCCCCAGCATTTT; cdr3_aa: CASSLGPSQPQHF
j_call: TRBJ1-5; d_call: .; clone_size: .; v_call: TRBV2; cdr3_nt: TGTGCCAGCAGTGCCTCGAGCGGTCAGCCCCAGCATTTT; cdr3_aa: CASSASSGQPQHF
j_call: TRBJ1-2; d_call: TRBD1; clone_size: .; v_call: TRBV19; cdr3_nt: TGTGCCAGTAGTAATCCGCGAGGAGGACAGGAGAACTATGGCTACACCTTC; cdr3_aa: CASSNPRGGQENYGYTF
j_call: TRBJ2-7; d_call: .; clone_size: .; v_call: TRBV7-9; cdr3_nt: TGTGCCAGCAGCTTAGCGCAGACTCTGGGGGACGAGCAGTACTTC; cdr3_aa: CASSLAQTLGDEQYF
j_call: TRBJ2-7; d_call: .; clone_size: .; v_call: TRBV7-9; cdr3_nt: TGTGCCAGCAGCTTAAGTTCTGATTCCCGTTGTTGCTTC; cdr3_aa: CASSLSSDSRCCF
j_call: TRBJ2-5; d_call: .; clone_size: .; v_call: TRBV24-1; cdr3_nt: TGTGCCACCAGTGATGGGGCAGGGGTTGAGACCCAGTACTTC; cdr3_aa: CATSDGAGVETQYF
j_call: TRBJ2-2; d_call: .; clone_size: .; v_call: TRBV6-5; cdr3_nt: TGTGCCAGCAGTTACACCTCCGGTGGGAGCACCGGGGAGCTGTTTTTT; cdr3_aa: CASSYTSGGSTGELFF
j_call: TRBJ2-2; d_call: .; clone_size: .; v_call: TRBV3-1/TRBV3-2; cdr3_nt: TGTGCCAGCAGCCAATTGGCAGGGTCGAGCACCGGGGAGCTGTTTTTT; cdr3_aa: CASSQLAGSSTGELFF
j_call: TRBJ1-1; d_call: .; clone_size: .; v_call: TRBV7-8; cdr3_nt: TGTGCCAGCAGCTTAACCCCCTATGAGGGGACTGAAGCTTTCTTT; cdr3_aa: CASSLTPYEGTEAFF
j_call: TRBJ2-3; d_call: .; clone_size: .; v_call: TRBV7-9; cdr3_nt: TGTGCCAGCAGCTTAGGTGGAATTACAGATACGCAGTATTTT; cdr3_aa: CASSLGGITDTQYF
j_call: TRBJ2-2; d_call: TRBD1; clone_size: .; v_call: TRBV7-6; cdr3_nt: TGTGCCAGCAGCCAGGGACAGCACACCGGGGAGCTGTTTTTT; cdr3_aa: CASSQGQHTGELFF
j_call: TRBJ2-1; d_call: TRBD2; clone_size: .; v_call: TRBV18; cdr3_nt: TGTGCCAGCTCACCGGCTAGCGGCTCTAATGAGCAGTTCTTC; cdr3_aa: CASSPASGSNEQFF
j_call: TRBJ2-3; d_call: .; clone_size: .; v_call: TRBV6-5; cdr3_nt: TGTGCCAGCAGTTATTCCGCGGTGCGCACAGATACGCAGTATTTT; cdr3_aa: CASSYSAVRTDTQYF
j_call: TRBJ1-5; d_call: .; clone_size: few; v_call: TRBV19; cdr3_nt: TGTGCCAGTAGTATCTCCCTGGGGCGAACGAAGCAGCCCCAGCATTTT; cdr3_aa: CASSISLGRTKQPQHF
j_call: TRBJ2-1; d_call: .; clone_size: .; v_call: TRBV13; cdr3_nt: TGTGCCAGCAGCTTCGGCGGGCCGAGCTCCTACAATGAGCAGTTCTTC; cdr3_aa: CASSFGGPSSYNEQFF
j_call: TRBJ2-2; d_call: .; clone_size: once; v_call: TRBV4-1; cdr3_nt: TGCGCCAGCAGCAACATGGCCGGGGAGCTGTTTTTT; cdr3_aa: CASSNMAGELFF
j_call: TRBJ1-5; d_call: .; clone_size: once; v_call: TRBV21-1; cdr3_nt: TGTGCCAGCAGCAGCTCCTCACGCAGGGATCAGGGGGATCAGCCCCAGCATTTT; cdr3_aa: CASSSSSRRDQGDQPQHF
j_call: TRBJ1-1; d_call: TRBD1; clone_size: .; v_call: TRBV7-9; cdr3_nt: TGTGCCAGCAGAACAGGGGGCGGGACTGAAGCTTTCTTT; cdr3_aa: CASRTGGGTEAFF
j_call: TRBJ1-1; d_call: .; clone_size: .; v_call: TRBV19; cdr3_nt: TGTGCCAGTAGTCCCCTCGACGGGAACACTGAAGCTTTCTTT; cdr3_aa: CASSPLDGNTEAFF
j_call: TRBJ2-7; d_call: .; clone_size: .; v_call: TRBV21-1; cdr3_nt: TGTGCCGCCCATACTAGCGGGAGCTACGAGCAGTACTTC; cdr3_aa: CAAHTSGSYEQYF
j_call: TRBJ2-7; d_call: .; clone_size: .; v_call: TRBV6-2/TRBV6-3; cdr3_nt: TGTGCCAGCAGTCCCTCGCAGTACGAGCAGTACTTC; cdr3_aa: CASSPSQYEQYF
j_call: TRBJ1-2; d_call: .; clone_size: .; v_call: TRBV5-6; cdr3_nt: TGTGCCAGCAGCCCTCGACCCGGGGCGAGCTATGGCTACACCTTC; cdr3_aa: CASSPRPGASYGYTF
j_call: TRBJ1-6; d_call: .; clone_size: .; v_call: TRBV7-8; cdr3_nt: TGTGCCAGCAGCTTAGCGGAGGGATCACCCCTCCACTTT; cdr3_aa: CASSLAEGSPLHF